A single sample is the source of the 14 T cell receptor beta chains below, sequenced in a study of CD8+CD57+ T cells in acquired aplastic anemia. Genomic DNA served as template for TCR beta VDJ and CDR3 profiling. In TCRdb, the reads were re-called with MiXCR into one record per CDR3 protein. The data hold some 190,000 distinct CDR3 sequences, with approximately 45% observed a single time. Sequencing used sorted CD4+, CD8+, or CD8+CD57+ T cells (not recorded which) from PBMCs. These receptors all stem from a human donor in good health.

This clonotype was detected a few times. The CDR3 spells CASSTTSGSSYEQYF. The CDR3 bases are TGTGCCAGCAGCACGACTAGCGGGAGCTCCTACGAGCAGTACTTC. The rearrangement links TRBV28 to TRBJ2-7, with 12 bases lining up with TRBD2. This CDR3 spans 15 amino acids. CDR1 MDHEN and CDR2 SYDVKM come from the germline V gene. V shed 6 bases, J shed 0 bases, and the junction held 3 bases outside the gene matches.

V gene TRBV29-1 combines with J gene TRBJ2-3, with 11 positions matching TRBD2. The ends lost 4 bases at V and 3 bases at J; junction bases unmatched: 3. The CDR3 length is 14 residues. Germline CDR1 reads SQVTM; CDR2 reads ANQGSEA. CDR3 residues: CSVATSGSTDTQYF. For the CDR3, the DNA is TGCAGCGTTGCTACTAGCGGGAGTACAGATACGCAGTATTTT.

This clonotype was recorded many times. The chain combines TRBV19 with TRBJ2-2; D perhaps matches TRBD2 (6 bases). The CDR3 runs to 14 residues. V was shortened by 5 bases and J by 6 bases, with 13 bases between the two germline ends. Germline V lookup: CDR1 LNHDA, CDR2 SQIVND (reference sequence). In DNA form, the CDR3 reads TGTGCCAGTAGTCCCGGGGGAGGTCCCGGGGAGCTGTTTTTT. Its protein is CASSPGGGPGELFF.

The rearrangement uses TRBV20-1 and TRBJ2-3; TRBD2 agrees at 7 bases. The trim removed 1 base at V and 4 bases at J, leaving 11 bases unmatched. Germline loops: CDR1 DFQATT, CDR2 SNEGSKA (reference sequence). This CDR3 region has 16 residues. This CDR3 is CSARGPIRGGSDTQYF. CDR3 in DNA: TGCAGTGCTAGAGGTCCGATTAGGGGAGGGTCAGATACGCAGTATTTT.

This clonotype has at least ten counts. As DNA, the CDR3 is TGCGCCAGCACCGAGGCCGGGAATTTGGCTAGCACAGATACGCAGTATTTT. It yields the protein CASTEAGNLASTDTQYF. This rearrangement joins TRBV10-2 to TRBJ2-3, with D perhaps matching TRBD2 (5 bases). This CDR3 spans 17 amino acids. CDR1 is WSHSY, CDR2 SAAADI, per germline. Trimming cost V 7 bases and J 0 bases, with 20 bases left between them.

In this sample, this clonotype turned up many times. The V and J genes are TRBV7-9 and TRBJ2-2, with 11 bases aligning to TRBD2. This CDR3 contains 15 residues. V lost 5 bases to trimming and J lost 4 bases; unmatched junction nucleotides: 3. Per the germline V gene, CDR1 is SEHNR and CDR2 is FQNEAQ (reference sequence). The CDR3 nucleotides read TGTGCCAGCAGCCGACTAGCGGGACGCACCGGGGAGCTGTTTTTT. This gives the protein CASSRLAGRTGELFF.

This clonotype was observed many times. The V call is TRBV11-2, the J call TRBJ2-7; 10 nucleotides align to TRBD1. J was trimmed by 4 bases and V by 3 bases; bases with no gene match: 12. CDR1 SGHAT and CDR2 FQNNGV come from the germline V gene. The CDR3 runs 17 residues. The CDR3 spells CASSFVGTGVAIYEQYF. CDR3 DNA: TGTGCCAGCAGCTTCGTGGGGACAGGGGTCGCGATTTACGAGCAGTACTTC.

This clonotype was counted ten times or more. The CDR3 bases are TGTGCCACCGCGGAGGGCGATAGCAATCAGCCCCAGCATTTT. This gives the protein CATAEGDSNQPQHF. This rearrangement joins TRBV10-3 to TRBJ1-5; the D is unclear. This CDR3 contains 14 residues. Germline V gene data show CDR1 as ENHRY and CDR2 as SYGVKD. V was shortened by 10 bases and J by 0 bases, with 13 bases between the two germline ends.

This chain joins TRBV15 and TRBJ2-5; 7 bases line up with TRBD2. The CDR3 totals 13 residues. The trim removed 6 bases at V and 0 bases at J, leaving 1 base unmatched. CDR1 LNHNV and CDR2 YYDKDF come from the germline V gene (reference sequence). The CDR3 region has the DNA TGTGCCACCAGTCGGGGGGACCAAGAGACCCAGTACTTC. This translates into CATSRGDQETQYF.

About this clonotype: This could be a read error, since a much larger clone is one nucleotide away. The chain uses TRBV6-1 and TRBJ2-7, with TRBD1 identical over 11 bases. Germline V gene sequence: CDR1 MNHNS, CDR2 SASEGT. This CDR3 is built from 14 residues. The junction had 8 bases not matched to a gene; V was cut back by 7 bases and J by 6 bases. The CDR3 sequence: CASIPDRGLSEQYF. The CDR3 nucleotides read TGTGCCAGCATCCCGGACAGGGGGCTCTCCGAGCAGTACTTC.

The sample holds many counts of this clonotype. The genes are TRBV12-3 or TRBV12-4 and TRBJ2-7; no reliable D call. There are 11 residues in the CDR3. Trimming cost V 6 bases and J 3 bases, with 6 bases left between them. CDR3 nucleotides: TGTGCCAGCAGCCAATACTACGAGCAGTACTTC. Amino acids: CASSQYYEQYF.

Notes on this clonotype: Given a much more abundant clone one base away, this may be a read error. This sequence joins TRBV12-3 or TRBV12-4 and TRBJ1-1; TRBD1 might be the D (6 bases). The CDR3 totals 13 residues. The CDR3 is CDVSAGENTEAFF. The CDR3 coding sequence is TGTGACGTGAGTGCAGGGGAGAACACTGAAGCTTTCTTT.

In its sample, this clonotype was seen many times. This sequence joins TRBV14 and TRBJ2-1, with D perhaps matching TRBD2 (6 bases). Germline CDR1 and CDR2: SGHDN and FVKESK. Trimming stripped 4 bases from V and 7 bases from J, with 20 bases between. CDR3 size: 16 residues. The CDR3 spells CASSRKAAGRWNEQFF. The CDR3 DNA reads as TGTGCCAGCAGCCGCAAGGCCGCGGGACGCTGGAATGAGCAGTTCTTC.

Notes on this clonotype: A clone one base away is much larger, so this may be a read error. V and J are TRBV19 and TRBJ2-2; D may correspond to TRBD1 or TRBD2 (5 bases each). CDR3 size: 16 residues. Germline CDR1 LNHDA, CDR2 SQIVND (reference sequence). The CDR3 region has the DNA TGTGCCAGTAGTCCCGGACACACGGTTATCACCGGGGAGCTGCTTTTT. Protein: CASSPGHTVITGELLF.